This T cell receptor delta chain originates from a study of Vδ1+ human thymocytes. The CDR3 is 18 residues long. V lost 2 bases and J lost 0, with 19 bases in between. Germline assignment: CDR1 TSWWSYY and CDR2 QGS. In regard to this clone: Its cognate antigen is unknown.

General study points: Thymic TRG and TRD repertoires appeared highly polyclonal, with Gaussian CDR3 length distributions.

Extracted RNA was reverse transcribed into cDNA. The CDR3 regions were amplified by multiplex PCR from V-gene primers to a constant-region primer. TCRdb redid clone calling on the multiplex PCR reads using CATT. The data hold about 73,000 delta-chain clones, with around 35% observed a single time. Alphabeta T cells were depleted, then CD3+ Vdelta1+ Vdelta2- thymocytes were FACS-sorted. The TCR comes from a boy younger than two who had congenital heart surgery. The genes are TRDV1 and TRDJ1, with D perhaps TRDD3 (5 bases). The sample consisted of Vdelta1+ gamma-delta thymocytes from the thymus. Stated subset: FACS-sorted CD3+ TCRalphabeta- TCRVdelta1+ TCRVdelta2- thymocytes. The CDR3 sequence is CALGEDRGAFKYTDKLIF. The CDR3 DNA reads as TGTGCTCTTGGGGAAGATCGGGGGGCTTTTAAGTACACCGATAAACTCATCTTT.